These T cell receptor beta chains were read from a single sample in a study of OX40 agonist ivuxolimab in advanced cancers. Here immunoSEQ multiplex PCR was the method, and the copy in TCRdb shows in-frame clones only, minus some. Of tens of thousands of clones listed, 82% are singletons. The input for sequencing was CD4+ or CD8+ T cells sorted from blood, taken in a trial of the OX40 agonist ivuxolimab. The receptors come from an adult with an advanced solid tumor such as melanoma, head and neck, liver or kidney cancer. Both conserved end residues are part of each CDR3. Each record gives: V gene, D gene, J gene, clone size, CDR3 protein, CDR3 DNA. D genes are given only for firm matches. The listing skips clone size in some rows; elsewhere it reads once, few, many or a size class.

TRBV7-9	-	TRBJ2-7	-	CASSPDSSYEQYF	TGTGCCAGCAGCCCCGACAGCTCCTACGAGCAGTACTTC
TRBV10-3	-	TRBJ1-5	-	CAIRDSDQPQHF	TGTGCCATCAGGGATTCGGATCAGCCCCAGCATTTT
TRBV4-3	-	TRBJ1-6	-	CASSRDGASNSPLHF	TGCGCCAGCAGCCGGGACGGGGCAAGTAATTCACCCCTCCACTTT
TRBV27	TRBD1	TRBJ1-2	medium-sized	CASSSDRDNYGYTF	TGTGCCAGCAGCTCCGACAGGGATAACTATGGCTACACCTTC
TRBV29-1	-	TRBJ1-1	few	CSVTRVNTEAFF	TGCAGCGTTACCAGGGTTAACACTGAAGCTTTCTTT
TRBV30	TRBD1	TRBJ1-4	-	CAWSVKATGDEKLFF	TGTGCCTGGAGTGTAAAGGCGACAGGGGATGAAAAACTGTTTTTT
TRBV7-9	-	TRBJ1-1	-	CASTLVRMNTEAFF	TGTGCCAGCACCCTCGTACGAATGAACACTGAAGCTTTCTTT
TRBV11-3	-	TRBJ1-1	-	CASSFFDGEAFF	TGTGCCAGCAGTTTTTTTGACGGTGAAGCTTTCTTT
TRBV5-1	-	TRBJ2-7	-	CASSKGDKYPYEQYF	TGCGCCAGCAGCAAAGGGGACAAGTACCCCTACGAGCAGTACTTC
TRBV28	TRBD1	TRBJ1-5	-	CASSLPRGRNQPQHF	TGTGCCAGCAGCCTCCCCAGGGGGCGAAATCAGCCCCAGCATTTT
TRBV7-8	-	TRBJ2-7	once	CASRPTRGPYEQYF	TGTGCCAGCAGGCCCACTAGAGGGCCCTACGAGCAGTACTTC
TRBV5-1	-	TRBJ2-5	-	CASSPGQQETQYF	TGCGCCAGCAGCCCCGGACAGCAAGAGACCCAGTACTTC
TRBV4-2	TRBD2	TRBJ2-1	-	CASSPEGTSGSVYNEQFF	TGTGCCAGCAGCCCAGAGGGAACTAGCGGGAGTGTCTACAATGAGCAGTTCTTC
TRBV20-1	-	TRBJ2-7	-	CSARTTYEQYF	TGCAGTGCTAGGACTACCTACGAGCAGTACTTC
TRBV10-2	TRBD1	TRBJ2-7	-	CASSSLMGQGYEQYF	TGCGCCAGCAGCTCGCTTATGGGACAGGGCTACGAGCAGTACTTC
TRBV7-2	-	TRBJ1-2	-	CASSRETFNYGYTF	TGTGCCAGCAGCCGAGAAACATTTAACTATGGCTACACCTTC
TRBV2	TRBD2	TRBJ2-1	few	CASREGLAAFNEQFF	TGTGCCAGCAGGGAGGGACTAGCGGCCTTCAATGAGCAGTTCTTC
TRBV5-6	-	TRBJ1-1	-	CASSLGRAGEAFF	TGTGCCAGCAGCTTAGGCAGGGCCGGTGAAGCTTTCTTT
TRBV6-5	-	TRBJ2-7	-	CASRRSRSYEQYF	TGTGCCAGCAGGCGGTCGAGATCCTACGAGCAGTACTTC
TRBV10-3	-	TRBJ2-1	-	CAISDGVGEPAQFF	TGTGCCATCAGTGATGGTGTGGGGGAACCCGCGCAGTTCTTC
TRBV2	-	TRBJ2-3	few	CASIPVIPSTDTQYF	TGTGCCAGCATCCCCGTGATACCTAGCACAGATACGCAGTATTTT
TRBV5-1	-	TRBJ2-6	-	CASSLQGAGANVLTF	TGCGCCAGCAGTTTGCAGGGTGCCGGGGCCAACGTCCTGACTTTC
TRBV2	TRBD1	TRBJ1-5	once	CASSTQGQIQPQHF	TGTGCCAGCAGTACCCAGGGACAGATTCAGCCCCAGCATTTT
TRBV9	-	TRBJ1-5	-	CASSVGGPNQPQHF	TGTGCCAGCAGCGTCGGGGGTCCCAATCAGCCCCAGCATTTT